These 4 T cell receptor beta chains originate from one sample sequenced in a study of T cell repertoires in cytomegalovirus infection (dated by TCRdb to between 2018 and 2020). The sequencer listed for this sample is Illumina HiSeq 1500. Using fastp at Q25 and MiXCR, TCRdb reprocessed the public reads and kept productive beta chains. Each entry merges the rows of one CDR3 protein and shows their most common DNA and genes. This sample comprises around 50,000 distinct CDR3 sequences, 20% to 25% of them detected only once. The top ten clones comprise more than 25% of the sample. This specimen's treatment or condition label, per the study, means: in vitro stimulation with specific CMV peptide epitopes to enrich CMV-specific T cells. Antigen specificity for these receptors is unknown. The sequencing here drew on CD8+ T cells from cultured PBMCs, taken from culture after CMV antigen stimulation. The origin of the receptors is a human donor in good health (CMV status not recorded). Some clones in this sample may be carry-over from other donors' samples.

The V and J genes are TRBV7-3 and TRBJ1-3, with TRBD1 identical over 10 bases. The CDR3 runs to 15 residues. V trimming: 0 bases; J trimming: 8 bases; junction bases outside the gene matches: 4. The germline CDR1 and CDR2 sequences are SGHTA and FQGTGA. For the CDR3, the DNA is TGTGCCAGCAGCTTAACGGGCGGACAGGGGGACACCATATATTTT. Amino acids: CASSLTGGQGDTIYF.

This clonotype was detected ten times or more. The chain recombines TRBV7-2 with TRBJ1-1; D is undetermined. CDR1 and CDR2 from the germline V gene are SGHTA and FQGNSA. The CDR3 consists of 13 residues. Trimming stripped 1 base from V and 1 base from J, with 4 bases between. The CDR3, as DNA: TGTGCCAGCAGCTTAGGAAGGAACACTGAAGCTTTCTTT. Its translation: CASSLGRNTEAFF.

The chain couples TRBV7-9 to TRBJ1-1; no clear D. Trimming stripped 7 bases from V and 1 base from J, with 22 bases between. This CDR3 has 17 amino acids. CDR1 and CDR2 (germline): SEHNR, FQNEAQ (reference sequence). CDR3 sequence reads: CASTSVGNSYGNTEAFF. DNA for the CDR3: TGTGCCAGCACCTCGGTGGGGAACAGTTACGGGAACACTGAAGCTTTCTTT.

The rearrangement uses TRBV5-1 and TRBJ1-4, with a tentative D call TRBD1 (5 bases). Germline lookup yields CDR1 SGHRS and CDR2 YFSETQ. V was trimmed by 4 bases and J by 0 bases, leaving 13 bases between them. The CDR3 runs 16 residues. CDR3 region: CASSRNAGTTNEKLFF. In DNA form, the CDR3 reads TGCGCCAGCAGCCGAAACGCAGGGACAACTAATGAAAAACTGTTTTTT.